Detailed here is one T cell receptor beta chain. At one end the junction does not follow the germline gene, possibly because of a read error. Coverage ceases 3 residues before the CDR3 finishes, and the germline J gene fills in the end. The CDR3 runs 19 residues. Germline V gives CDR1 KGHSH, CDR2 LQKENI. The repertoire was sequenced with immunoSEQ multiplex PCR; TCRdb's copy has only in-frame clones and lacks some. This listing includes fewer than 35,000 clones. The sample is drawn from a study of T cells in women clearing cervical HPV infection. Sequenced input: blood buffy coat. V is TRBV18 and J is TRBJ2-5, with 8 bases that match TRBD2. This TCR came from a woman between 18 and 75 years old with a cervical HPV16 infection that either progressed to CIN3+ or cleared (not recorded which). CDR3 sequence: CAGSRGLVVMQRHTDTQYF. The sequenced part of the CDR3 DNA is TGTGCCGGCTCGCGGGGACTAGTGGTGATGCAACGGCACACAGATACC.